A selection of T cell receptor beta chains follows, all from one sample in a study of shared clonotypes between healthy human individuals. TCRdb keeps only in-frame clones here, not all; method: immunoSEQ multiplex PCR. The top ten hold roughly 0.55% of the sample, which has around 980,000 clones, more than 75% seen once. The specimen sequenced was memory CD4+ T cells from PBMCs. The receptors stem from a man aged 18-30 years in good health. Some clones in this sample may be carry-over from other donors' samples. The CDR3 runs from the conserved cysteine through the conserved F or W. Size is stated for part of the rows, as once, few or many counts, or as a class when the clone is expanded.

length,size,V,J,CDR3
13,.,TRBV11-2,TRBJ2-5,CASSPTGEETQYF
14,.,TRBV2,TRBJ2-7,CASSETGVGYEQYF
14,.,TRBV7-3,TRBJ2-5,CASSFGTGHDLKYF
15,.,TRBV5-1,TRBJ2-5,CASSLLAGGMETQYF
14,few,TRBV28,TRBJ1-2,CASSLGRGQGGYTF
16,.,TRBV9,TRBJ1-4,CASNRRAGGTNEKLFF
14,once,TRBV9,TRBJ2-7,CASSVAWGGYEQYF
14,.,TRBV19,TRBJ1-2,CASSVRDGRNGYTF
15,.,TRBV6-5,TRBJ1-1,CASSYSSGGNTEAFF
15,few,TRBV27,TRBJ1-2,CASSLDGTGSYGYTF
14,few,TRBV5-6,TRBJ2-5,CASSLWGARETQYF
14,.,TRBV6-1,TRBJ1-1,CASSGGYMNTEAFF
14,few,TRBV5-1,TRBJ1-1,CASSPDVGDTEAFF
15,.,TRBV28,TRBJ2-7,CASSSPSGGYYEQYF
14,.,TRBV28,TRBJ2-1,CASSFSGRANEQFF
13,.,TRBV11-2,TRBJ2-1,CASSWPRGAEQFF
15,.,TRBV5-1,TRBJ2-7,CASSWGTGVTYEQYF
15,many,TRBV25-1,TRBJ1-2,CASSPPGGANYGYTF
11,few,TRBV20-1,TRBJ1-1,CSARRRTEAFF